This T cell receptor beta chain was identified in a study of beta chain features in type 1 diabetes. Study-wide context: The patient and healthy donor groups were comparable for age, gender and cell yields.

Every isolated RNA sample was fully reverse transcribed, so sequencing captured expressed TCRB transcripts. Some clones are missing from TCRdb's copy, which holds only in-frame ones; the method was immunoSEQ multiplex PCR. The sample shows 120,000 to 150,000 clones, about 9.4% of them seen only once. The CDR3 extends over 19 amino acids. Germline V gene data show CDR1 as SGHAT and CDR2 as FQDESV (reference sequence). V was pared by 0 bases and J by 0 bases, with 18 bases between. This TCR came from a man aged 18-30 years in good health. Input material: naive CD4+ T cells from blood. The chain is built from TRBV11-1 and TRBJ2-1; a possible D gene is TRBD2 (7 bases). Written as DNA, the CDR3 is TGTGCCAGCAGCTTAGCGTACGGGGGGCCTACGAGCTCCTACAATGAGCAGTTCTTC. Translated, it gives CASSLAYGGPTSSYNEQFF.